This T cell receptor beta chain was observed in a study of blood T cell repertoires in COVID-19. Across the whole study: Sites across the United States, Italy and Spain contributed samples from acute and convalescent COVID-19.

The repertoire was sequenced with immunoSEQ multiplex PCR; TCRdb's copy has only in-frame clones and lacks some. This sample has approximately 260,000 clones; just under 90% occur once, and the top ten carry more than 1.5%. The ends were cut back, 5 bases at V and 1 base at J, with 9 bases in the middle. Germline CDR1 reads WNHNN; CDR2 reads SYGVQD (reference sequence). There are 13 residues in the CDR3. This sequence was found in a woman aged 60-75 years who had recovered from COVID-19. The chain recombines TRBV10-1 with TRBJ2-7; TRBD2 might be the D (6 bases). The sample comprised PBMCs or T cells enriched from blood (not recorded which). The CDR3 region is CASSRGSSYEQYF. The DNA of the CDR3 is TGCGCCAGCAGTCGGGGGAGTTCCTACGAGCAGTACTTC.